These 31 T cell receptor beta chains were all obtained from the same sample, sequenced in a study of blood T cells in healthy people across ages. Through a sample-barcoded 5' primer and a J-beta primer mix, a second PCR was run for roughly 7 to 12 cycles. TCRdb used MiXCR to reprocess the 5' RACE reads, holding one entry per CDR3 protein. The sample has 750,000 to 1,000,000 distinct CDR3 sequences; almost 30% are singletons. The data were also submitted as part of a second study, on T cells of mothers and their children.

The sequencing input was blood. These receptors originate from a middle-aged woman in good health.

This clonotype was seen a handful of times. The chain uses TRBV20-1 and TRBJ1-5; D is unresolved. V dropped 6 bases and J dropped 0 bases, with 15 bases sitting between them. Germline V gene data show CDR1 as DFQATT and CDR2 as SNEGSKA (reference sequence). CDR3 length: 15 amino acids. The CDR3 loop is CSAPRLVYSNQPQHF. For the CDR3, the DNA is TGCAGTGCCCCTAGGCTTGTCTATAGCAATCAGCCCCAGCATTTT.

Only a few counts were recorded for this clonotype. A clone one base away is much larger, so this may be a read error. The chain links TRBV20-1 to TRBJ2-3; 9 bases agree with TRBD2. The CDR3 length is 12 residues. Per the germline V gene, CDR1 is DFQATT and CDR2 is SNEGSKA (reference sequence). The CDR3 loop reads CSLAGNTDTRYF. The CDR3 DNA follows: TGCAGCCTAGCGGGGAACACAGATACGCGGTATTTT.

The chain uses TRBV9 and TRBJ2-4; D gene unclear. The CDR3 runs to 16 residues. With 4 bases removed from V and 9 bases from J, the gap between germline ends came to 23 bases. CDR1 and CDR2 from the germline V gene are SGDLS and YYNGEE. The CDR3 DNA reads as TGTGCCAGCAGCCCTCCGCCCCCGGGCGCGAGCGCCATTCAGTACTTC. Residues: CASSPPPPGASAIQYF.

The CDR3 DNA is TGTGCCAGCACAATTCTCGCGAACACCGGGGAGCTGTTTTTT. Its protein product is CASTILANTGELFF. V usage is TRBV6-1 and J usage is TRBJ2-2; D uncertain. Germline V lookup: CDR1 MNHNS, CDR2 SASEGT. The CDR3 is made up of 14 amino acids. Trimming took off 7 bases at V and 0 bases at J, with 9 bases between the two ends.

The J gene is TRBJ1-1, the V gene TRBV28; D is undetermined. The CDR3 is 11 amino acids. The V end was cut by 6 bases, the J end by 7 bases, with 9 bases between. CDR1 and CDR2 from the germline V gene are MDHEN and SYDVKM. The CDR3 DNA is TGTGCCAGCAGCCAACACCGTGAAGCTTTCTTT. Translation: CASSQHREAFF.

In regard to this clonotype: A much more abundant neighbour one base away suggests this may be a read error. The V and J genes are TRBV6-6 and TRBJ2-5; 7 bases line up with TRBD2. The CDR3 is 16 residues long. In germline, CDR1 is MNHNY, CDR2 SVGAGI (reference sequence). J was trimmed by 11 bases and V by 5 bases; bases with no gene match: 20. CDR3 sequence (DNA): TGTGCCAGCAGTGGGGGAACGGGGGGAGCTTTGGATGAGCAGTACTTC. Translated: CASSGGTGGALDEQYF.

J is TRBJ1-1 and V is TRBV5-1; 8 bases agree with TRBD1. From germline, CDR1 is SGHRS and CDR2 YFSETQ. The CDR3 consists of 15 residues. V was clipped by 4 bases and J by 6 bases; unmatched bases: 11. DNA of the CDR3: TGCGCCAGCAGCGGAACAGGGGGTCCCTACGCTGAAGCTTTCTTT. Translation: CASSGTGGPYAEAFF.

The chain carries TRBV2 and TRBJ2-7, with 11 bases matching TRBD1. CDR1 is SNHLY, CDR2 FYNNEI, per germline. CDR3 length equals 18 residues. V lost 6 bases to trimming and J lost 2 bases; unmatched junction nucleotides: 15. The CDR3 loop reads CASSPGTGGPRGPYEQYF. The CDR3, as DNA: TGTGCCAGCAGCCCAGGGACAGGGGGGCCGCGAGGCCCCTACGAGCAGTACTTC.

This clonotype was observed a few times. The chain uses TRBV6-5 and TRBJ1-2; 7 positions match TRBD1. The germline V gene encodes CDR1 MNHEY and CDR2 SVGAGI. The CDR3 spans 16 residues. Losses at the gene ends were 0 bases for V and 2 bases for J; bases not matched to a gene: 6. DNA of the CDR3: TGTGCCAGCAGTTACTCGTGGACAGGAACCAACTATGGCTACACCTTC. This gives the protein CASSYSWTGTNYGYTF.

This clonotype was picked up a small number of times. The genes are TRBV28 and TRBJ2-7; D ambiguous. This CDR3 spans 14 amino acids. Per germline, CDR1 MDHEN and CDR2 SYDVKM. V lost 10 bases and J 0 bases, leaving 16 bases between the germline ends. CDR3 in amino acids: CATNPPGSSYEQYF. The DNA of the CDR3 is TGTGCCACCAACCCCCCCGGCAGCTCCTACGAGCAGTACTTC.

This clonotype has only a few counts. In nucleotides, the CDR3 is TGTGCCAGCAGCTTGTTGTCAGGGGAGCTCGAGCAGTACTTC. This gives the protein CASSLLSGELEQYF. The chain links TRBV5-6 to TRBJ2-1; possible D gene TRBD1, 6 bases. TRBJ2-7 explains the end of the DNA better; the J call may be wrong. The CDR3 spans 14 residues. CDR1 is SGHDT and CDR2 is YYEEEE in the germline V gene.

V is TRBV6-1 and J is TRBJ2-1; perhaps D is TRBD1 or TRBD2 (5 bases each). The germline gives CDR1 MNHNS, CDR2 SASEGT. V was trimmed by 5 bases and J by 13 bases, leaving 21 bases between them. The CDR3 extends over 14 amino acids. The CDR3 bases are TGTGCCAGCAGTCCCCAACTAGGGGTAGAGACCCAGTTCTTC. Translation gives CASSPQLGVETQFF.

This clonotype was detected many times. This chain links TRBV2 with TRBJ2-1, with D possibly being TRBD2 (6 bases). V lost 7 bases and J 8 bases, leaving 18 bases between the germline ends. The CDR3 totals 14 residues. Germline lookup yields CDR1 SNHLY and CDR2 FYNNEI. The CDR3, as DNA: TGTGCCAGCACTCGGGGGTCCGGCCCCTATGAGCAGTTCTTC. Protein product: CASTRGSGPYEQFF.

Note on this clonotype: The junction and the germline gene differ at one end; a read error may be behind it. The chain joins TRBV7-2 to TRBJ2-5; a weak D match, TRBD2 (5 bases). This CDR3 contains 15 residues. Germline CDR1 is SGHTA and CDR2 is FQGNSA. CDR3 DNA: TGTGCTAGCAGCTTCTTAGGACTGACATACAATGAGCAGTACTTC. Translated, it gives CASSFLGLTYNEQYF. The full variable domain, completed using reference TRBV7-2 and TRBJ2-5, is GAGVSQSPSNKVTEKGKDVELRCDPISGHTALYWYRQSLGQGLEFLIYFQGNSAPDKSGLPSDRFSAERTGGSVSTLTIQRTQQEDSAVYLCASSFLGLTYNEQYFGPGTRLLVL.

This clonotype was counted between two and nine times. The J gene is TRBJ2-3, the V gene TRBV2, with D unresolved. The germline V gene has CDR1 SNHLY and CDR2 FYNNEI. V lost 7 bases to trimming and J lost 3 bases, with 17 bases between them. The CDR3 is 15 amino acids. The CDR3 loop reads CASTTEGLSTDTQYF. The CDR3 nucleotides are TGTGCCAGCACCACCGAAGGGCTGTCAACAGATACGCAGTATTTT.

V gene TRBV29-1 combines with J gene TRBJ1-2, with 9 bases lining up with TRBD1. Germline CDR1 SQVTM, CDR2 ANQGSEA. The CDR3 totals 13 residues. V lost 7 bases, J lost 2 bases, and 5 bases stayed unmatched. The CDR3 sequence: CSDTGGPNYGYTF. The CDR3 DNA reads TGCAGCGATACAGGGGGCCCAAACTATGGCTACACCTTC.

This clonotype was counted many times. This sequence joins TRBV29-1 and TRBJ2-5, with TRBD1 identical over 9 bases. This CDR3 has 17 residues. V lost 3 bases, J lost 2 bases, and 13 bases stayed unmatched. In germline, CDR1 is SQVTM, CDR2 ANQGSEA. The CDR3 nucleotides are TGCAGCGTTGAGTGGTCTGGGACAGGGTATGGGCAAGAGACCCAGTACTTC. The encoded protein is CSVEWSGTGYGQETQYF.

The chain employs TRBV2 and TRBJ2-5; 11 positions match TRBD2. The V gene's germline CDR1 is SNHLY and CDR2 FYNNEI. The CDR3 is 14 residues long. Trimming cost V 8 bases and J 7 bases; bases outside gene matches: 9. The CDR3 loop reads CASGVSGGVATQYF. DNA of the CDR3: TGTGCCAGCGGGGTTAGCGGGGGGGTTGCGACCCAGTACTTC.

This clonotype was recorded at least ten times. A read error may produce the germline difference seen at one junction end. V and J are TRBV19 and TRBJ2-1; D is ambiguous. The germline V gene encodes CDR1 LNHDA and CDR2 SQIVND (reference sequence). The CDR3 runs to 13 residues. CDR3 nucleotide sequence: TGCGCCAGCAGCCCCTACTCCTACAATGAGCAGTTCTTC. The encoded protein is CASSPYSYNEQFF.

There are a few counts of this clonotype. J is TRBJ1-1 and V is TRBV9, with D hard to call. The CDR3 has 16 amino acids. Germline V gives CDR1 SGDLS, CDR2 YYNGEE. Between the trimmed V and J ends, which lost 4 bases and 5 bases, there was a span of 21 bases. The CDR3 is CASSTSTSLKGTEAFF. The CDR3 DNA sequence: TGTGCCAGCAGCACAAGCACATCACTCAAGGGTACTGAAGCTTTCTTT.

This clonotype occurred many times. V usage is TRBV24-1 and J usage is TRBJ1-5, with D uncertain. The V end was cut by 9 bases, the J end by 5 bases, with 1 base between. Per germline, CDR1 KGHDR and CDR2 SFDVKD. This CDR3 region has 9 residues. The CDR3 reads CATHQPQHF. The CDR3 region has the DNA TGTGCCACCCATCAGCCCCAGCATTTT.

This clonotype was observed many times. The chain joins TRBV29-1 to TRBJ2-3; D call uncertain. The germline V gene encodes CDR1 SQVTM and CDR2 ANQGSEA. Trimming removed 3 bases from V and 2 bases from J, with 12 bases in between. The CDR3 is 14 residues long. Here the CDR3 DNA reads TGCAGCGTTGATATTGGCCGATACACAGATACGCAGTATTTT. It yields the protein CSVDIGRYTDTQYF.

The genes are TRBV5-1 and TRBJ1-2, with 7 bases matching TRBD1. The CDR3 totals 15 residues. V lost 4 bases, J lost 5 bases, and 11 bases stayed unmatched. Germline values: CDR1 SGHRS, CDR2 YFSETQ. CDR3 in amino acids: CASSGGDSTWYGYTF. CDR3 coding DNA: TGCGCCAGCAGCGGAGGGGACAGTACTTGGTATGGCTACACCTTC.

This clonotype appeared a few times. This rearrangement joins TRBV9 to TRBJ1-2; no reliable D call. The CDR3 covers 15 residues. V was shortened by 3 bases and J by 5 bases, with 17 bases between the two germline ends. Looked up from germline, CDR1 is SGDLS and CDR2 is YYNGEE. The DNA of the CDR3 is TGTGCCAGCAGCGCCGAATTGGAGGCTGGGTATGGCTACACCTTC. Amino acid sequence: CASSAELEAGYGYTF.

This clonotype appeared many times. This chain links TRBV15 with TRBJ2-3; perhaps TRBD2 as D (5 bases). V was cut by 0 bases and J by 4 bases, with 11 bases left in between. This CDR3 comprises 15 residues. In germline, CDR1 is LNHNV, CDR2 YYDKDF (reference sequence). In DNA form, the CDR3 reads TGTGCCACCAGCAGAGATGACGCTAGCCCAGATACGCAGTATTTT. It yields the protein CATSRDDASPDTQYF.

This clonotype appeared a few times. At one boundary the junction diverges from the germline segment, which might be a read error. The J gene is TRBJ2-7, the V gene TRBV3-1, with a possible D match to TRBD1 (6 bases). This CDR3 is 16 amino acids long. Germline V gene lookup returns CDR1 LGHDT and CDR2 YNNKEL (reference sequence). For the CDR3, the DNA is TGTGCCGGCAGCCTTATTCCAGGGACACCTTCCTACGAGCAGTACTTC. As protein: CAGSLIPGTPSYEQYF.

The J gene is TRBJ2-7, the V gene TRBV10-2; TRBD2 is a possible D gene (5 bases). This CDR3 is built from 15 residues. Germline assignment: CDR1 WSHSY and CDR2 SAAADI. V shed 8 bases and J shed 3 bases, with 20 bases lying between them. CDR3 protein: CASVPSAGGFYEQYF. CDR3 DNA: TGCGCCAGCGTTCCATCGGCAGGAGGCTTCTACGAGCAGTACTTC.

Of note for this clonotype: Just one base apart from a much larger clone, this may be a read error. The V gene is TRBV5-1, the J gene TRBJ2-1, with 10 positions matching TRBD2. The J segment lost 7 bases and the V segment lost 1 base, leaving 5 bases of the junction unmatched. The germline gives CDR1 SGHRS, CDR2 YFSETQ. The CDR3 runs 15 residues. Here the CDR3 reads CASSLSSGGWNEQFF. CDR3 coding DNA: TGCGCCAGCAGCTTGAGTAGCGGGGGGTGGAATGAGCAGTTCTTC.

This clonotype was seen at least ten times. V gene TRBV5-4 combines with J gene TRBJ2-7, with 7 bases identical to TRBD1. Germline assignment: CDR1 SGHNT and CDR2 YYREEE (reference sequence). V was pared by 3 bases and J by 2 bases, with 5 bases of the junction left unmatched. CDR3 length equals 14 residues. The CDR3 DNA reads TGTGCCAGCAGCTGGGGGACAGCGACCTACGAGCAGTACTTC. This gives the protein CASSWGTATYEQYF.

This clonotype has only a few counts. This sequence joins TRBV3-1 and TRBJ2-4, with a weak D call TRBD2 (5 bases). The end of the DNA aligns better with TRBJ2-7, so the J call may be wrong. Germline V gene data show CDR1 as LGHDT and CDR2 as YNNKEL (reference sequence). This CDR3 spans 15 amino acids. CDR3 nucleotide sequence: TGTGCCAGCAGCCAAGTGAAGGGAGCCGCCTACGAGCAGTACTTC. Translating it yields CASSQVKGAAYEQYF.

This sequence joins TRBV27 and TRBJ2-7, with a weak D call TRBD1 (5 bases). V was pared by 6 bases and J by 1 base, with 10 bases between. Germline-derived CDR1 and CDR2 are MNHEY and SMNVEV (reference sequence). CDR3 length: 13 amino acids. The CDR3 reads CASRSKGSYEQYF. DNA of the CDR3: TGTGCCAGCAGATCCAAGGGGTCCTACGAGCAGTACTTC.